This T cell receptor beta chain was found in a study of T cells in localized non-small cell lung cancer. Regarding the study as a whole: T cell clonality was highest in uninvolved adjacent lung, above tumor.

Turning to this clone: Its antigen is not identified.

Germline V gives CDR1 SGHDT, CDR2 YYEEEE. V was clipped by 4 bases and J by 0 bases, with 10 bases between them. The CDR3 runs 14 residues. The method was immunoSEQ multiplex PCR; TCRdb's version includes in-frame clones alone and lacks a portion of them. The sample shows fewer than 40,000 clones, about four fifths of them seen only once. The gene calls are TRBV5-6 and TRBJ1-1; D is possibly TRBD1 (5 bases). The sequence came from a male donor older than 55 with stage II squamous cell lung carcinoma. The input for sequencing was peripheral blood, taken before any cancer treatment. CDR3 loop: CASSTDSMNTEAFF. The CDR3 DNA follows: TGTGCCAGCAGCACCGACAGCATGAACACTGAAGCTTTCTTT.